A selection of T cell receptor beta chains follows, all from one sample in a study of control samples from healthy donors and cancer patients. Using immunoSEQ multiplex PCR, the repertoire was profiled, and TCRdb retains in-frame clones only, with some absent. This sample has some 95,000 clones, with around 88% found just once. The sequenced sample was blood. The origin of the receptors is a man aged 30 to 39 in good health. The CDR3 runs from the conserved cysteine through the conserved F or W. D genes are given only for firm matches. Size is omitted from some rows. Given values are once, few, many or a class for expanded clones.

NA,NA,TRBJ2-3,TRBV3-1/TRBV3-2,TGTGCCAGCAGCCCGACTACCCTTAGCACAGATACGCAGTATTTT,CASSPTTLSTDTQYF
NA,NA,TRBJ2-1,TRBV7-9,TGTGCCAGCAGCTTAGTGGTCGGGGAGAGTGAGCAGTTCTTC,CASSLVVGESEQFF
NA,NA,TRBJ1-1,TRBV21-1,TGTGCCAGCAGCTCCCGGCGGTACCACAGGGGGCAAAACACTGAAGCTTTCTTT,CASSSRRYHRGQNTEAFF
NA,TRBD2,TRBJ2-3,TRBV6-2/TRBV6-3,TGTGCCAGCAGTTCAACTAGCGGGAGTGATACGCAGTATTTT,CASSSTSGSDTQYF
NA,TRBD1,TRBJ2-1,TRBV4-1,TGCGCCAGCAGCCAGACAGGGAACCATGAGCAGTTCTTC,CASSQTGNHEQFF
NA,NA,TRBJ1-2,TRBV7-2,TGTGCCAGCAGCTTATGGCAGGGGATCTATGGCTACACCTTC,CASSLWQGIYGYTF
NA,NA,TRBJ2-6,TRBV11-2,TGTGCCAGCAGAGAACAGGGAGTTAGCTCTGGGGCCAACGTCCTGACTTTC,CASREQGVSSGANVLTF
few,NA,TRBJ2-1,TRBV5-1,TGCGCCAGCAGCTTTGGTTCGCCTGAGCAGTTCTTC,CASSFGSPEQFF
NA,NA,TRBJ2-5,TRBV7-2,TGTGCCAGCAGCACGGGTTCCGGGACATTCCAAGAGACCCAGTACTTC,CASSTGSGTFQETQYF
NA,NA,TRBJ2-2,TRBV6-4,TGTGCCAGCAGTGCTGGTAGCGGGAACACCGGGGAGCTGTTTTTT,CASSAGSGNTGELFF
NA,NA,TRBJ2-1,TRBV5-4,TGTGCCAGCAGCGACCCAGGAGGGGGGAATGAGCAGTTCTTC,CASSDPGGGNEQFF
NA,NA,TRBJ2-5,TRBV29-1,TGCAGCGCTGGTGACTTCGGGGGAGAGACCCAGTACTTC,CSAGDFGGETQYF
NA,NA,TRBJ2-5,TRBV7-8,TGTGCCAGCAGCGGCAGACAGGGAGGGATGGAGACCCAGTACTTC,CASSGRQGGMETQYF
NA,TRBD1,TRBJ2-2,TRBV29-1,TGCAGCGTTAAAACCAGACAGGGGACGAACACCGGGGAGCTGTTTTTT,CSVKTRQGTNTGELFF
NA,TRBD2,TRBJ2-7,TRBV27,TGTGCCAGCGGGGAGGGGTACTTC,CASGEGYF
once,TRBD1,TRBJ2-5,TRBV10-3,TGTGCCATCAGTGAGCTGGGACAGGGTGTAGTCGGGTACCAAGAGACCCAGTACTTC,CAISELGQGVVGYQETQYF
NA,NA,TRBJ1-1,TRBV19,TGTGCCAGTAGAACCTGGGGCAAGATCCGAAGCACTGAAGCTTTCTTT,CASRTWGKIRSTEAFF